A single sample is the source of the 18 T cell receptor beta chains below, sequenced in a study of blood T cell dynamics during melanoma immunotherapy. Here immunoSEQ multiplex PCR was the method, and the copy in TCRdb shows in-frame clones only, minus some. The table lists 9,000 to 10,000 clones, over 85% of them singletons, with roughly 32% in the top ten. As to time point: pre-treatment baseline. Sequencing used blood, obtained from a patient treated with checkpoint blockade. These receptors were collected from a human donor with melanoma.

As DNA, the CDR3 is TGTGCCAGCACCAGACTAGCGGGAGTATCCGAGACCCAGTACTTC. This gives the protein CASTRLAGVSETQYF. This rearrangement joins TRBV5-5 to TRBJ2-5; the match to TRBD2 covers 12 bases. Germline V gives CDR1 SGHKS, CDR2 YYEKEE (reference sequence). V shed 6 bases, J shed 5 bases, and the junction held 8 bases outside the gene matches. The CDR3 spans 15 residues.

J is TRBJ2-1 and V is TRBV7-3; TRBD2 agrees at 7 bases. V dropped 1 base and J dropped 0; count of bases not matched to a gene: 0. Germline loops: CDR1 SGHTA, CDR2 FQGTGA. The CDR3 totals 15 residues. This CDR3 reads CASSLSGSSYNEQFF. The CDR3 region has the DNA TGTGCCAGCAGCTTAAGCGGGAGCTCCTACAATGAGCAGTTCTTC.

V is TRBV2 and J is TRBJ2-1, with D possibly being TRBD1 (5 bases). The CDR3 runs 15 residues. Germline CDR1 is SNHLY and CDR2 is FYNNEI. The V end lost 11 bases, the J end lost 9 bases, and 26 bases lay between the germline ends. The CDR3 coding sequence is TGTGCCGCCCCGCGCGGCAGGGTAGATTTCAGTGAGCAGTTCTTC. It translates to CAAPRGRVDFSEQFF. Supplemented by reference TRBV2 and TRBJ2-1, the full variable domain reads EPEVTQTPSHQVTQMGQEVILRCVPISNHLYFYWYRQILGQKVEFLVSFYNNEISEKSEIFDDQFSVERPDGSNFTLKIRSTKLEDSAMYFCAAPRGRVDFSEQFFGPGTRLTVL.

The chain employs TRBV7-2 and TRBJ2-3; 10 positions match TRBD2. With 0 bases clipped from V and 5 bases from J, the junction kept 5 bases outside the gene matches. CDR1 is SGHTA and CDR2 is FQGNSA in the germline V gene. CDR3 length: 16 amino acids. The CDR3 loop reads CASSLAGLAAGDTQYF. CDR3 DNA sequence: TGTGCCAGCAGCTTAGCTGGACTAGCGGCGGGAGATACGCAGTATTTT.

This sequence joins TRBV6-5 and TRBJ2-5; 11 positions agree with TRBD2. The V gene's germline CDR1 is MNHEY and CDR2 SVGAGI. After removal of 4 bases from V and 4 bases from J, the junction contained 2 bases not matched to a gene. The CDR3 runs 14 residues. DNA of the CDR3: TGTGCCAGCAGTTTCGGACTAGCGGGAGAGACCCAGTACTTC. It yields the protein CASSFGLAGETQYF.

The rearrangement joins TRBV27 to TRBJ2-3; D call uncertain. Germline CDR1 MNHEY, CDR2 SMNVEV (reference sequence). V lost 8 bases and J lost 0, with 12 bases in between. The CDR3 loop spans 14 amino acids. This CDR3 is CASGFVGSTDTQYF. DNA of the CDR3: TGTGCCAGCGGCTTTGTGGGGAGCACAGATACGCAGTATTTT.

The genes are TRBV5-1 and TRBJ2-1; 11 positions agree with TRBD2. V was clipped by 4 bases and J by 9 bases; unmatched bases: 12. This CDR3 is built from 16 residues. Looked up from germline, CDR1 is SGHRS and CDR2 is YFSETQ. The DNA of the CDR3 is TGCGCCAGCAGCGGCCAGACTAGCGGGATCGTCGGTGAGCAGTTCTTC. Protein product: CASSGQTSGIVGEQFF.

The rearrangement uses TRBV10-3 and TRBJ2-5; possibly TRBD1 for D (5 bases). CDR3 length: 16 amino acids. Trimming stripped 0 bases from V and 5 bases from J, with 16 bases between. CDR1 is ENHRY and CDR2 is SYGVKD in the germline V gene. The CDR3 region is CAISESVGPRGETQYF. The CDR3 region has the DNA TGTGCCATCAGTGAGTCTGTGGGGCCCCGTGGGGAGACCCAGTACTTC.

The rearrangement uses TRBV6-6 and TRBJ2-1; 7 bases map to TRBD1. CDR1 is MNHNY and CDR2 is SVGAGI in the germline V gene (reference sequence). V dropped 7 bases and J dropped 9; count of bases not matched to a gene: 12. The CDR3 consists of 14 residues. The DNA for the CDR3 is TGTGCCAGCACCCCCGGGACAGCCCTGGGTGAGCAGTTCTTC. The encoded protein is CASTPGTALGEQFF.

This rearrangement joins TRBV28 to TRBJ2-5, with D hard to call. The CDR3 covers 14 residues. The germline V gene encodes CDR1 MDHEN and CDR2 SYDVKM. Trimming took off 7 bases at V and 4 bases at J, with 16 bases between the two ends. CDR3 residues: CASIPQRFIETQYF. The DNA for the CDR3 is TGTGCCAGCATTCCACAACGCTTCATAGAGACCCAGTACTTC.

V and J are TRBV2 and TRBJ1-2, with 8 bases matching TRBD1. This CDR3 comprises 15 residues. The J segment lost 2 bases and the V segment lost 3 bases, leaving 5 bases of the junction unmatched. Germline CDR1 and CDR2: SNHLY and FYNNEI. In nucleotides, the CDR3 is TGTGCCAGCAGTGACGGGCAGGGGGCGAACTATGGCTACACCTTC. Encoded protein: CASSDGQGANYGYTF.

The rearrangement joins TRBV2 to TRBJ1-1; D call uncertain. The CDR3 totals 11 residues. V dropped 10 bases and J dropped 3 bases, with 9 bases sitting between them. The germline gives CDR1 SNHLY, CDR2 FYNNEI. The CDR3 bases are TGTGCCACCACCGGGCACACTGAAGCTTTCTTT. Its translation: CATTGHTEAFF.

V usage is TRBV5-6 and J usage is TRBJ1-5; TRBD1 matches 7 bases. The germline V gene encodes CDR1 SGHDT and CDR2 YYEEEE. The CDR3 extends over 16 amino acids. Trimming at V came to 0 bases and at J to 6 bases, leaving 9 bases not matched to a gene. The CDR3 sequence is CASSLGPTGLGQPQHF. Written as DNA, the CDR3 is TGTGCCAGCAGCTTGGGGCCGACAGGGTTGGGTCAGCCCCAGCATTTT.

The chain couples TRBV25-1 to TRBJ2-7; the match to TRBD2 covers 9 bases. The length of the CDR3 is 15 residues. Germline assignment: CDR1 MGHDK and CDR2 SYGVNS. Trimming removed 3 bases from V and 5 bases from J; junction bases left unmatched: 8. The CDR3 DNA reads as TGTGCCAGCAGTGATCGGGGCGGGAGGGCCGACGAGCAGTACTTC. The encoded protein is CASSDRGGRADEQYF.

The rearrangement uses TRBV9 and TRBJ2-7, with a tentative D call TRBD2 (7 bases). V lost 3 bases to trimming and J lost 9 bases, with 16 bases between them. The germline CDR1 and CDR2 sequences are SGDLS and YYNGEE. CDR3 length: 13 amino acids. CDR3: CASSERDTAGQYF. The CDR3 nucleotides read TGTGCCAGCAGCGAGCGGGACACGGCGGGGCAGTACTTC.

This chain joins TRBV7-2 and TRBJ2-5, with TRBD2 matching 8 bases. Germline V CDR1 and CDR2: SGHTA, FQGNSA. Trimming removed 5 bases from V and 2 bases from J; junction bases left unmatched: 10. The CDR3 length is 16 residues. DNA for the CDR3: TGTGCCAGCAGCCTAGACCGGGAGGGGCTACAAGAGACCCAGTACTTC. As protein: CASSLDREGLQETQYF.

To note about this clone: At one end the junction does not follow the germline gene, possibly because of a read error. The rearrangement links TRBV7-3 to TRBJ2-7, with TRBD2 matching 7 bases. The CDR3 is 12 amino acids. The germline gives CDR1 SGHTA, CDR2 FQGTGA. The CDR3 sequence is CASSLNGRDYQF. The CDR3, as DNA: TGTGCCAGCAGCTTAAATGGCCGGGACTACCAATTC.

V gene TRBV7-2 combines with J gene TRBJ2-1; TRBD1 matches at 7 bases. This CDR3 has 12 amino acids. CDR1 and CDR2 from the germline V gene are SGHTA and FQGNSA. With 1 base clipped from V and 11 bases from J, the junction kept 2 bases outside the gene matches. CDR3 coding DNA: TGTGCCAGCAGCTTAGGGGGACAGAAGCAGTTCTTC. Translated: CASSLGGQKQFF.